These T cell receptor beta chains were read from a single sample in a study of T cells in Graves' hyperthyroidism and ophthalmopathy. Each CDR3 protein is one row after TCRdb ran MiXCR on the multiplex PCR reads. The sample carries some 200,000 distinct CDR3 sequences, less than 20% recorded once. Sequencing used blood. These receptors originate from a woman aged 45-59 years with Graves' hyperthyroidism. Each CDR3 is given with its conserved first and last residue. The D gene is left open where the match is weak. The size field is filled for only some rows; it gives once, few, many or a size class.

j_gene	d_gene	v_gene	abundance	CDR3aa	CDR3nt
TRBJ2-5	-	TRBV9	-	CASSGGHIGETQYF	TGTGCCAGCAGCGGAGGGCATATCGGGGAGACCCAGTACTTC
TRBJ2-1	-	TRBV7-9	many	CASSLGLGNEQFF	TGTGCCAGCAGCTTAGGTCTGGGGAATGAGCAGTTCTTC
TRBJ2-7	-	TRBV19	-	CASSIGSLYEQYF	TGTGCCAGTAGTATCGGAAGCCTCTACGAGCAGTACTTC
TRBJ1-2	-	TRBV6-5	many	CASSYYRNTANYGYTF	TGTGCCAGCAGTTACTATAGAAATACCGCTAACTATGGCTACACCTTC
TRBJ2-7	-	TRBV3-1	many	CASSQGAGVTYEQYF	TGTGCCAGCAGCCAAGGGGCAGGGGTAACCTACGAGCAGTACTTC
TRBJ2-7	-	TRBV27	-	CASSPGHNSYEQYF	TGTGCCAGCAGTCCGGGACATAATTCCTACGAGCAGTACTTC
TRBJ1-6	-	TRBV20-1	-	CSAPNQGLYNSPLHF	TGCAGTGCCCCAAACCAGGGTCTCTATAATTCACCCCTCCACTTT
TRBJ1-5	-	TRBV20-1	many	CSATLTGHSNQPQHF	TGCAGTGCTACCCTGACAGGACATAGCAATCAGCCCCAGCATTTT
TRBJ2-3	TRBD2	TRBV11-2	-	CASSLDWRGLADTQYF	TGTGCCAGCAGCTTAGATTGGAGGGGACTAGCGGATACGCAGTATTTT
TRBJ2-7	TRBD2	TRBV28	many	CASSPGLAGAVEQYF	TGTGCCAGCAGTCCGGGACTAGCGGGGGCGGTCGAGCAGTACTTC
TRBJ2-5	-	TRBV10-2	few	CASRGPGLETQYF	TGCGCCAGCAGGGGACCTGGATTAGAGACCCAGTACTTC
TRBJ1-4	-	TRBV27	-	CASSLGSATNEKLFF	TGTGCCAGCAGTTTAGGGTCGGCAACTAATGAAAAACTGTTTTTT
TRBJ2-2	TRBD1	TRBV19	-	CASSIGTGGNTGELFF	TGTGCCAGTAGTATAGGGACAGGTGGGAACACCGGGGAGCTGTTTTTT
TRBJ2-7	-	TRBV15	once	CATSSPQGTLPSEQYF	TGTGCCACCAGCAGCCCCCAAGGAACTCTTCCATCCGAGCAGTACTTC
TRBJ2-3	-	TRBV28	many	CASSLGPAMDTQYF	TGTGCCAGCAGTTTAGGTCCAGCGATGGATACGCAGTATTTT
TRBJ2-2	TRBD2	TRBV12-3/TRBV12-4	many	CASSFRGAGELFF	TGTGCCAGCAGTTTTCGGGGGGCCGGGGAGCTGTTTTTT
TRBJ1-2	-	TRBV24-1	-	CATSDTTARSNYGYTF	TGTGCCACCAGTGATACGACAGCCAGATCTAACTATGGCTACACCTTC
TRBJ1-1	-	TRBV7-9	few	CASTGRGSRAEAFF	TGTGCCAGCACCGGACGGGGTTCCAGGGCTGAAGCTTTCTTT
TRBJ2-5	-	TRBV20-1	-	CSARFPSQETQYF	TGCAGTGCTAGGTTTCCATCCCAAGAGACCCAGTACTTC
TRBJ2-5	-	TRBV9	-	CASSVSFQETQYF	TGTGCCAGCAGCGTTAGCTTTCAAGAGACCCAGTACTTC
TRBJ2-3	-	TRBV5-1	many	CASSFAESTDTQYF	TGCGCCAGCAGCTTTGCAGAGAGCACAGATACGCAGTATTTT
TRBJ2-1	-	TRBV7-3	few	CASSKLVTSYNEQFF	TGTGCCAGCAGCAAACTAGTAACCTCCTACAATGAGCAGTTCTTC
TRBJ1-5	-	TRBV12-3/TRBV12-4	many	CASSLDGPQHF	TGTGCCAGCAGTTTAGACGGTCCCCAGCATTTT
TRBJ2-7	-	TRBV5-1	-	CASSLLSPGGGEQYF	TGCGCCAGCAGCTTGTTGTCCCCGGGGGGCGGGGAGCAGTACTTC
TRBJ2-2	-	TRBV27	many	CASSPGRNTGELFF	TGTGCCAGCAGTCCGGGACGGAACACCGGGGAGCTGTTTTTT
TRBJ2-7	TRBD1	TRBV19	-	CASSDRVIYNEQYF	TGTGCCAGTTCCGACAGGGTAATCTACAATGAGCAGTACTTC
TRBJ1-1	TRBD1	TRBV19	-	CASQGDRLNTEAFF	TGTGCCAGCCAAGGGGACAGGTTGAACACTGAAGCTTTCTTT